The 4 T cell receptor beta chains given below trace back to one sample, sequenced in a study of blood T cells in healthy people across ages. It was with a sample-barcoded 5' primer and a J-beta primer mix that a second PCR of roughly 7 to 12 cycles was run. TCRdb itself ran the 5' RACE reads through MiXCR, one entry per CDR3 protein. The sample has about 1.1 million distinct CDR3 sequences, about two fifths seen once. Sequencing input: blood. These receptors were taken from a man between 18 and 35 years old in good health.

CDR3: CSARGGQGRTHNHYTDTQYF. CDR3 sequence (DNA): TGCAGTGCTAGAGGGGGACAGGGGCGCACCCACAACCATTATACAGATACGCAGTATTTT. The chain is built from TRBV20-1 and TRBJ2-3; 10 bases are shared with TRBD1. The germline V gene encodes CDR1 DFQATT and CDR2 SNEGSKA (reference sequence). The CDR3 runs to 20 residues. V dropped 1 base and J dropped 3; count of bases not matched to a gene: 19.

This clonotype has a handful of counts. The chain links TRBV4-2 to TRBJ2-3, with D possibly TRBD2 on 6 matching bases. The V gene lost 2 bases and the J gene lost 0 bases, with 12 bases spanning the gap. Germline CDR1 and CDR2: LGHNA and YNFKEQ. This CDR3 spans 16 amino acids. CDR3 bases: TGTGCCAGCAGCCAATCCTGGCGGGGCAGCACAGATACGCAGTATTTT. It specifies CASSQSWRGSTDTQYF.

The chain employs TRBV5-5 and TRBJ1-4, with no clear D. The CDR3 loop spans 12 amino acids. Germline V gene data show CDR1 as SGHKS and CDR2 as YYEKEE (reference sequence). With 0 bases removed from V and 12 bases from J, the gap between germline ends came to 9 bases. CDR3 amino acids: CASSLAQAELFF. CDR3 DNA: TGTGCCAGCAGCTTGGCGCAGGCTGAACTGTTTTTT.

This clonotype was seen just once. The CDR3 nucleotides are TGTGCCAGCAGCAAATGGGGGACAGGCGCAGATACGCAGTATTTT. This encodes CASSKWGTGADTQYF. The rearrangement links TRBV9 to TRBJ2-3, with 8 positions matching TRBD1. Germline CDR1 is SGDLS and CDR2 is YYNGEE. J gave up 4 bases and V 4 bases, and 8 bases lay outside the gene matches. The CDR3 is 15 amino acids.